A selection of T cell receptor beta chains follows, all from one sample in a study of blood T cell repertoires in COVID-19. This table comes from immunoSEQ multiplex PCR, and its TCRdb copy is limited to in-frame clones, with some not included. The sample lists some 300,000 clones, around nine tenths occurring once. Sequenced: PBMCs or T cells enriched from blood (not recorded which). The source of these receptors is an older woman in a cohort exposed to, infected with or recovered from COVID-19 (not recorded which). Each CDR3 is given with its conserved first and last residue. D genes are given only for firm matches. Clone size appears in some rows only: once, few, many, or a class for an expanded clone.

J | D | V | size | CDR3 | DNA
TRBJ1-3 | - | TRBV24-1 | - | CATRRVSGNTIYF | TGTGCCACCAGGAGGGTCTCTGGAAACACCATATATTTT
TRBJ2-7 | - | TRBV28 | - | CASSLYGEATYEQYF | TGTGCCAGCAGTTTGTATGGGGAGGCCACCTACGAGCAGTACTTC
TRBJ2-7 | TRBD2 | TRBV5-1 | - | CASRELAGGGTYEQYF | TGCGCCAGCAGAGAACTAGCGGGAGGAGGGACCTACGAGCAGTACTTC
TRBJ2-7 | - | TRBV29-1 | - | CSVVRGVGYEQYF | TGCAGCGTTGTCCGGGGAGTGGGCTACGAGCAGTACTTC
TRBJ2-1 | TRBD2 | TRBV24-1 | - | CATSDSGLAGLYNEQFF | TGTGCCACCAGTGATTCGGGACTAGCGGGGCTATACAATGAGCAGTTCTTC
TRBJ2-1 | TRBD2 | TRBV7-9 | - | CASSFGTSGRTYNEQFF | TGTGCCAGCAGCTTCGGGACTAGCGGGAGAACCTACAATGAGCAGTTCTTC
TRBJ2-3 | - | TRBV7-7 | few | CASSLLQETGTQYF | TGTGCTAGCAGCTTACTACAGGAAACGGGTACGCAGTATTTT
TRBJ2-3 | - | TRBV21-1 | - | CASGRRSTSGRGDTQYF | TGTGCCAGCGGGCGGAGATCGACTAGCGGGAGAGGAGATACGCAGTATTTT
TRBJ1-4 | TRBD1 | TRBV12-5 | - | CASGLPTRDSSNEKLFF | TGTGCTAGTGGTTTGCCTACTAGGGACAGCTCTAATGAAAAACTGTTTTTT
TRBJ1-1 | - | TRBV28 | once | CASSPPPVQGTEAFF | TGTGCCAGCAGTCCTCCTCCGGTCCAGGGCACTGAAGCTTTCTTT
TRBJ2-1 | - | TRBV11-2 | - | CASSPDRSYNEQFF | TGTGCCAGCAGCCCCGACAGGTCCTACAATGAGCAGTTCTTC
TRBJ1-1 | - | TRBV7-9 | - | CATKTGPGNTEAFF | TGTGCCACCAAAACAGGGCCGGGGAACACTGAAGCTTTCTTT
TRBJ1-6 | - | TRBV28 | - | CASTQGPRNSPLHF | TGTGCCAGCACCCAGGGGCCGCGAAATTCACCCCTCCACTTT
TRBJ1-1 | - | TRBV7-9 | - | CASSPGLGNTEAFF | TGTGCCAGCAGCCCAGGGTTAGGGAACACTGAAGCTTTCTTT
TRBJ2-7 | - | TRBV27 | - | CASSLSSRGGVYYEQYF | TGTGCCAGCAGTTTATCCTCCCGAGGGGGAGTTTACTACGAGCAGTACTTC
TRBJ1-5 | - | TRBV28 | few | CASSLATGTQPQHF | TGTGCCAGCAGTTTAGCAACAGGGACTCAGCCCCAGCATTTT
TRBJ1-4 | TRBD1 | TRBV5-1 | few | CASSTLKTGGEGEKLFF | TGCGCCAGCAGCACGCTAAAGACAGGGGGTGAAGGTGAAAAACTGTTTTTT
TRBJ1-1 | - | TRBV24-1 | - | CATSDFGGTEAFF | TGTGCCACCAGTGATTTCGGGGGGACTGAAGCTTTCTTT
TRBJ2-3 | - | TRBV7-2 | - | CATRTAFTDTQYF | TGTGCCACTCGGACAGCTTTCACAGATACGCAGTATTTT
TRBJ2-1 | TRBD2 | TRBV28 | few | CASSRLAGGGNEQFF | TGTGCCAGCAGCCGACTAGCGGGAGGGGGCAATGAGCAGTTCTTC
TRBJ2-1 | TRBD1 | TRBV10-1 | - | CASSEPGTGDNEQFF | TGCGCCAGCAGTGAGCCGGGGACAGGGGACAATGAGCAGTTCTTC
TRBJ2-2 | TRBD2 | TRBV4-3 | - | CASSPTFGFLAGGGYTGELFF | TGCGCCAGCAGCCCCACTTTCGGGTTCCTAGCGGGAGGTGGGTACACCGGGGAGCTGTTTTTT
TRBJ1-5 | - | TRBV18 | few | CASSEGAGYSNQPQHF | TGTGCCAGCTCGGAGGGAGCGGGCTATAGCAATCAGCCCCAGCATTTT
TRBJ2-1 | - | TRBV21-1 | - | CASSNPPHRGLDNEQFF | TGTGCCAGCAGCAATCCGCCTCACAGGGGGCTTGACAATGAGCAGTTCTTC
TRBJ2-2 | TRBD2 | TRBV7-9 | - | CASSWGTRKPNTGELFF | TGTGCCAGCAGCTGGGGGACTAGGAAACCGAACACCGGGGAGCTGTTTTTT
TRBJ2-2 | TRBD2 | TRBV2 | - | CASLSGNHGELFF | TGTGCCAGCCTCAGCGGGAATCACGGGGAGCTGTTTTTT
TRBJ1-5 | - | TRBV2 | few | CASRGQGTQPQHF | TGTGCCAGCAGGGGGCAGGGGACTCAGCCCCAGCATTTT
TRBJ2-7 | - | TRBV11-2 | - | CASARPYYEQYF | TGTGCCAGCGCCAGGCCCTACTACGAGCAGTACTTC
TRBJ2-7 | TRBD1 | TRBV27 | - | CASSLWTGTYEQYF | TGTGCCAGCAGTTTATGGACAGGGACCTACGAGCAGTACTTC
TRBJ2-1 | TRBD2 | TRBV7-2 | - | CASSPRGSGRAKSDEQFF | TGTGCCAGCAGCCCTAGAGGCAGCGGGAGGGCCAAAAGCGATGAGCAGTTCTTC
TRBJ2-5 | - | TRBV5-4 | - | CASSQVRDQETQYF | TGTGCCAGCAGCCAAGTCCGGGACCAAGAGACCCAGTACTTC
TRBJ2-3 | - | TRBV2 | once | CASSEFQDWYRYF | TGTGCCAGCAGTGAATTCCAAGACTGGTACCGGTATTTT
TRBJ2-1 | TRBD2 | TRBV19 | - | CASSSKRGGFYNEQFF | TGTGCCAGTAGTTCCAAGCGGGGGGGATTTTACAATGAGCAGTTCTTC
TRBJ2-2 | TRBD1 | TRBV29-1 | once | CSVTATGGAGTGELFF | TGCAGCGTCACGGCGACAGGGGGCGCAGGCACCGGGGAGCTGTTTTTT
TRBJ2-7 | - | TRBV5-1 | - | CASSLDLLEQAECYEQYF | TGCGCCAGCAGCTTGGATCTATTGGAACAGGCAGAATGCTACGAGCAGTACTTC
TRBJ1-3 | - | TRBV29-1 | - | CSVLTPGNTIYF | TGCAGCGTTTTGACACCTGGAAACACCATATATTTT
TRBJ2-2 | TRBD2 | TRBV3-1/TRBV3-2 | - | CASSQDYGGRRRTGELFF | TGTGCCAGCAGCCAAGATTACGGCGGGAGGAGACGCACCGGGGAGCTGTTTTTT
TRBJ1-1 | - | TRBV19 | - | CAKWIRGANTEAFF | TGTGCAAAGTGGATCCGGGGTGCGAACACTGAAGCTTTCTTT
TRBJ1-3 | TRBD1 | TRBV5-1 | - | CASSWRGRTGNTIYF | TGCGCCAGCAGCTGGAGGGGGCGCACTGGAAACACCATATATTTT
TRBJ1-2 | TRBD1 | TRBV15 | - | CATSRGDRENGYTF | TGTGCCACCAGCAGGGGGGACAGGGAGAATGGCTACACCTTC
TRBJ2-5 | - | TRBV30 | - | CAWSVNEGETQYF | TGTGCCTGGAGTGTAAACGAGGGAGAGACCCAGTACTTC